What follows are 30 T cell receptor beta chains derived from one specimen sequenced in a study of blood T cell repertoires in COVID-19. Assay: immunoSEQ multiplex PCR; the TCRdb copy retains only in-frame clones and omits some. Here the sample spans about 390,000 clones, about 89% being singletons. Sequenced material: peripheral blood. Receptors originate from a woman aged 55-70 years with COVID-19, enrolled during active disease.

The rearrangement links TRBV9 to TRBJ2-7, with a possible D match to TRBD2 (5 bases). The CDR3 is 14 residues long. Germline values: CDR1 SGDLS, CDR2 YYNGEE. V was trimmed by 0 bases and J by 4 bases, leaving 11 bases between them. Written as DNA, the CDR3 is TGTGCCAGCAGCGTAGAGGCAGGAGGTTACGAGCAGTACTTC. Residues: CASSVEAGGYEQYF. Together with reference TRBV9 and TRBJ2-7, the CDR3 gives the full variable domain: DSGVTQTPKHLITATGQRVTLRCSPRSGDLSVYWYQQSLDQGLQFLIQYYNGEERAKGNILERFSAQQFPDLHSELNLSSLELGDSALYFCASSVEAGGYEQYFGPGTRLTVT.

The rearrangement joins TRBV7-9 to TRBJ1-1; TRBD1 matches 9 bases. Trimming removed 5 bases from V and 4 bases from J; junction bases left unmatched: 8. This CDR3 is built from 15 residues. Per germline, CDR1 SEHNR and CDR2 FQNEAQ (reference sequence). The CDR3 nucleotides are TGTGCCAGCAGCACCTACAGGGGGCCGGGCACTGAAGCTTTCTTT. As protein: CASSTYRGPGTEAFF.

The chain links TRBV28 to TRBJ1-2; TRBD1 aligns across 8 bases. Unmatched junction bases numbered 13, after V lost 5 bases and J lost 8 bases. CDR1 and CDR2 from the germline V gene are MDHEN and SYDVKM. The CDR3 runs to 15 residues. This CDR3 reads CASSPSGQGPWGYTF. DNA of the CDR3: TGTGCCAGCAGTCCCTCCGGACAGGGCCCCTGGGGCTACACCTTC.

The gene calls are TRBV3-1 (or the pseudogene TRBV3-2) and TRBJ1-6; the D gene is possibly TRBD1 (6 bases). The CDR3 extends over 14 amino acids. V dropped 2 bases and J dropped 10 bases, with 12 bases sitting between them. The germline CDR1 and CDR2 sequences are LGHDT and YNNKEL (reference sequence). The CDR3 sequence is CASSQLPGDSPLHF. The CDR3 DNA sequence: TGTGCCAGCAGCCAACTACCAGGGGACTCACCCCTCCACTTT.

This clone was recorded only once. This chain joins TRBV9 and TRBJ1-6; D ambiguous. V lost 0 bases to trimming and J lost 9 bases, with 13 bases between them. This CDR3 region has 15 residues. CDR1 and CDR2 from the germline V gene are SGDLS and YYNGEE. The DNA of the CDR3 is TGTGCCAGCAGCGTAGAGGGCTGGGGAGTTTCACCCCTCCACTTT. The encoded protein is CASSVEGWGVSPLHF.

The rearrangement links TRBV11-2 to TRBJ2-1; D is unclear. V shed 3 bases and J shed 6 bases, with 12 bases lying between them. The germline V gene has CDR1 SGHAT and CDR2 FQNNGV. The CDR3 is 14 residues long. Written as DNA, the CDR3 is TGTGCCAGCAGCTTTATCTATGGTGTCAATGAGCAGTTCTTC. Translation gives CASSFIYGVNEQFF.

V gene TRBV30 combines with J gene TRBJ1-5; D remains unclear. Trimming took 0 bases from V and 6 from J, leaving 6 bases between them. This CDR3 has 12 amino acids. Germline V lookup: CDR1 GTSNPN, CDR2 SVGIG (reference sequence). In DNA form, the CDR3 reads TGTGCCTGGAGTGTAGAGGGTCAGCCCCAGCATTTT. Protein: CAWSVEGQPQHF.

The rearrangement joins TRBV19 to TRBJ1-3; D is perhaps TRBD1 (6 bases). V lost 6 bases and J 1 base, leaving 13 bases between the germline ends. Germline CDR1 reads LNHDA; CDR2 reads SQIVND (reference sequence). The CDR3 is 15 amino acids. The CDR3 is CASSQQGSSGNTIYF. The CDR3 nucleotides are TGTGCCAGTAGCCAACAGGGTTCATCTGGAAACACCATATATTTT. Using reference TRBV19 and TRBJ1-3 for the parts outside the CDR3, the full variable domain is DGGITQSPKYLFRKEGQNVTLSCEQNLNHDAMYWYRQDPGQGLRLIYYSQIVNDFQKGDIAEGYSVSREKKESFPLTVTSAQKNPTAFYLCASSQQGSSGNTIYFGEGSWLTVV.

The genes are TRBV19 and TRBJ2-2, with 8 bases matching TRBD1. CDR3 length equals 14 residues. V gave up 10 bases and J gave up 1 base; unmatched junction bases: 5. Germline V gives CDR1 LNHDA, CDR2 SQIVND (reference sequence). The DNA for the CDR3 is TGTGCCACTTATGGACAGGGGAACACCGGGGAGCTGTTTTTT. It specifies CATYGQGNTGELFF.

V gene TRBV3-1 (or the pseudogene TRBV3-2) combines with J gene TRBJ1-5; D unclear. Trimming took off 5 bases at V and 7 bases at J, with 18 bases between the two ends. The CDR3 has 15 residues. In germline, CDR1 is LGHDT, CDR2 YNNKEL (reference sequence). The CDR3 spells CASSSEGGGSQPQHF. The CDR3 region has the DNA TGTGCCAGCAGCTCTGAAGGTGGAGGGTCGCAGCCCCAGCATTTT.

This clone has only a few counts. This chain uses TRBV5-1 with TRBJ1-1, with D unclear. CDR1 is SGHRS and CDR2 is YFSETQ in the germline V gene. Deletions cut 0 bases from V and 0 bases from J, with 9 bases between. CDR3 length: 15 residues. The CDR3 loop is CASSLVEEMNTEAFF. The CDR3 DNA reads TGCGCCAGCAGCTTGGTTGAGGAGATGAACACTGAAGCTTTCTTT.

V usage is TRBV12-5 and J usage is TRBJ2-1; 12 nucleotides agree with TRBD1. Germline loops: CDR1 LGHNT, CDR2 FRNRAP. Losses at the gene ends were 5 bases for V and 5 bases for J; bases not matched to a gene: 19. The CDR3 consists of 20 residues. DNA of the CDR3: TGTGCTAGTGGTAAGGGGGACAGGGGGCCTGGGACCCAGGGTGACAATGAGCAGTTCTTC. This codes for CASGKGDRGPGTQGDNEQFF.

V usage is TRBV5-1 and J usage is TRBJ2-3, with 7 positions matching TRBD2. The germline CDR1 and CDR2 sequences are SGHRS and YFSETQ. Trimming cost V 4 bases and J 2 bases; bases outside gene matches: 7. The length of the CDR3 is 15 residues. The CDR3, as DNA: TGCGCCAGCAGCACTACACGGGGGGACACAGATACGCAGTATTTT. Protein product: CASSTTRGDTDTQYF. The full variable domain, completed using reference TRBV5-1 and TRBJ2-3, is KAGVTQTPRYLIKTRGQQVTLSCSPISGHRSVSWYQQTPGQGLQFLFEYFSETQRNKGNFPGRFSGRQFSNSRSEMNVSTLELGDSALYLCASSTTRGDTDTQYFGPGTRLTVL.

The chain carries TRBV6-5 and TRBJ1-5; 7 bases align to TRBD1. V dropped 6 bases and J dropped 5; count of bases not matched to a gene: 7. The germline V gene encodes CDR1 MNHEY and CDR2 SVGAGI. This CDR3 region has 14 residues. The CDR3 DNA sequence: TGTGCCAGCAGATCGAGGGGGCGGGATCAGCCCCAGCATTTT. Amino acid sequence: CASRSRGRDQPQHF.

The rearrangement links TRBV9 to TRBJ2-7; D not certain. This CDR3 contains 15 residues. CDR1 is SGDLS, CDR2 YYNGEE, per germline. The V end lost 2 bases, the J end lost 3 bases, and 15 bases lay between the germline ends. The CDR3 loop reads CASSVNVAPGYEQYF. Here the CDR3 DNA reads TGTGCCAGCAGCGTTAACGTAGCTCCGGGCTACGAGCAGTACTTC. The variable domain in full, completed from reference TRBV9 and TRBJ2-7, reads DSGVTQTPKHLITATGQRVTLRCSPRSGDLSVYWYQQSLDQGLQFLIQYYNGEERAKGNILERFSAQQFPDLHSELNLSSLELGDSALYFCASSVNVAPGYEQYFGPGTRLTVT.

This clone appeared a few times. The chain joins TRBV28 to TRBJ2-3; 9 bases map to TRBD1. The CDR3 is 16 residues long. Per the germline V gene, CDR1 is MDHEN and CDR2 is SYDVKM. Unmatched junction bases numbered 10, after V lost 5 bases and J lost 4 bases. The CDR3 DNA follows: TGTGCCAGCAGTGACCGGGACAGGGAGGGTTCAGATACGCAGTATTTT. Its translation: CASSDRDREGSDTQYF.

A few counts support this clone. The CDR3 here is CASIGLGSGSTEAFF. CDR3 nucleotides: TGTGCCAGCATAGGGCTGGGGAGTGGGAGCACTGAAGCTTTCTTT. The chain joins TRBV6-5 to TRBJ1-1; D gene uncertain. This CDR3 contains 15 residues. Trimming removed 7 bases at V and 4 bases at J, with 19 bases between. The germline gives CDR1 MNHEY, CDR2 SVGAGI.

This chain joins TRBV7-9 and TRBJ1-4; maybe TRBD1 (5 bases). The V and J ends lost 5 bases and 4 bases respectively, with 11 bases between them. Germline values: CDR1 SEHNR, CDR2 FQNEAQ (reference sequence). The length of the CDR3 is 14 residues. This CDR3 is CASSLGGSNEKLFF. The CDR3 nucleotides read TGTGCCAGCAGCCTGGGGGGAAGTAATGAAAAACTGTTTTTT.

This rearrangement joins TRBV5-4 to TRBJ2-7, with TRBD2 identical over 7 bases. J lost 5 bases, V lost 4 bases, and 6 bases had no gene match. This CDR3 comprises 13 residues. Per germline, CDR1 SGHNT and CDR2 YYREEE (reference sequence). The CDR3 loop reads CASSTRDYHEQYF. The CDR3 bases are TGTGCCAGCAGCACTCGGGACTACCACGAGCAGTACTTC. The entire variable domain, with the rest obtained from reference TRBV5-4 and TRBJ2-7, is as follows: ETGVTQSPTHLIKTRGQQVTLRCSSQSGHNTVSWYQQALGQGPQFIFQYYREEENGRGNFPPRFSGLQFPNYSSELNVNALELDDSALYLCASSTRDYHEQYFGPGTRLTVT.

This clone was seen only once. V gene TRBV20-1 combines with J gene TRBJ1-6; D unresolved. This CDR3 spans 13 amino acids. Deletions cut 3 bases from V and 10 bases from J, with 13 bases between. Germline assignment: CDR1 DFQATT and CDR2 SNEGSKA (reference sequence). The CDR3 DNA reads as TGCAGTGCTAGTACGCCCGGTAAATCACCCCTCCACTTT. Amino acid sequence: CSASTPGKSPLHF.

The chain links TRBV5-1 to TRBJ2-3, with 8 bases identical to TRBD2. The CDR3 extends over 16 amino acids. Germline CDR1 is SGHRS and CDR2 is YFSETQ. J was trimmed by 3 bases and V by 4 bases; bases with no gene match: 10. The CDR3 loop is CASSPPLAEETDTQYF. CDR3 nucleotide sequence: TGCGCCAGCAGCCCACCACTAGCGGAGGAGACAGATACGCAGTATTTT.

The CDR3 DNA is TGCGCCAGCAGCTATTTCGGGACAGGAATCCAAGAGACCCAGTACTTC. This codes for CASSYFGTGIQETQYF. The chain links TRBV4-1 to TRBJ2-5; TRBD1 agrees at 8 bases. Unmatched junction bases numbered 9, after V lost 5 bases and J lost 1 base. CDR1 and CDR2 from the germline V gene are MGHRA and YSYEKL. CDR3 length: 16 amino acids.

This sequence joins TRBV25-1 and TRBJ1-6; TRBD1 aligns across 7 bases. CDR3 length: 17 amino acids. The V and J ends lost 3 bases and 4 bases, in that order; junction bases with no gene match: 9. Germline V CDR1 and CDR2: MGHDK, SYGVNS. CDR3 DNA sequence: TGTGCCAGCAGTGAGGGGAGTCCGGGACAGTATAATTCACCCCTCCACTTT. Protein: CASSEGSPGQYNSPLHF.

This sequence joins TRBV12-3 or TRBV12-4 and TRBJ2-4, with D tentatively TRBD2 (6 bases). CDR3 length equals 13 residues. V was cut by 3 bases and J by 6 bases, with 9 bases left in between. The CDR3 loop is CASSLGGGNIQYF. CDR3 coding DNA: TGTGCCAGCAGTTTGGGGGGTGGAAACATTCAGTACTTC.

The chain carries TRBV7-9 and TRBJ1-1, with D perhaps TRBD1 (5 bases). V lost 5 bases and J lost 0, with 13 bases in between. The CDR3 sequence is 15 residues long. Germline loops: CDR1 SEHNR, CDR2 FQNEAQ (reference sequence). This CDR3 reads CASSQRQSLNTEAFF. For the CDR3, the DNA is TGTGCCAGCAGCCAACGACAGAGTTTGAACACTGAAGCTTTCTTT.

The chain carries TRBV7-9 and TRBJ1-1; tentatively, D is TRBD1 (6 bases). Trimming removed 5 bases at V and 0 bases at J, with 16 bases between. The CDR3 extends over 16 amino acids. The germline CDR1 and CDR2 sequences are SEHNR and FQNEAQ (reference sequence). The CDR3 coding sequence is TGTGCCAGCAGCCCACCCCGGGGGGCGATGAACACTGAAGCTTTCTTT. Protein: CASSPPRGAMNTEAFF. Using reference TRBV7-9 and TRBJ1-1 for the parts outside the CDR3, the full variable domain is DTGVSQNPRHKITKRGQNVTFRCDPISEHNRLYWYRQTLGQGPEFLTYFQNEAQLEKSRLLSDRFSAERPKGSFSTLEIQRTEQGDSAMYLCASSPPRGAMNTEAFFGQGTRLTVV.

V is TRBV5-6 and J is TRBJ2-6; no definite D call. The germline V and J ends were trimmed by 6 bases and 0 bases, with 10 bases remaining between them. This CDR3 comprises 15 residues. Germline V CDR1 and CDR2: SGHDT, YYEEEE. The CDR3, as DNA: TGTGCCAGCATAAAACTCCCCTCTGGGGCCAACGTCCTGACTTTC. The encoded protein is CASIKLPSGANVLTF.

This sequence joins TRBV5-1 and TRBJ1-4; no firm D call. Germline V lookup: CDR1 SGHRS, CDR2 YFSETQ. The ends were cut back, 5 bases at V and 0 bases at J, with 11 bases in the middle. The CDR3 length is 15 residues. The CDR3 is CASRVQATTNEKLFF. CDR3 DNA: TGCGCCAGCAGGGTCCAGGCTACAACTAATGAAAAACTGTTTTTT. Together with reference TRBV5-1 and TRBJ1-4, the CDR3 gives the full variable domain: KAGVTQTPRYLIKTRGQQVTLSCSPISGHRSVSWYQQTPGQGLQFLFEYFSETQRNKGNFPGRFSGRQFSNSRSEMNVSTLELGDSALYLCASRVQATTNEKLFFGSGTQLSVL.

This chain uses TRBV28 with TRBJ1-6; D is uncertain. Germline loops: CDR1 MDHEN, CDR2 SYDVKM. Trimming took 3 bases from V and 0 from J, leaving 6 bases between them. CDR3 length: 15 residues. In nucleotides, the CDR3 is TGTGCCAGCAGTTTGGCCAGCTCCTATAATTCACCCCTCCACTTT. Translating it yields CASSLASSYNSPLHF.

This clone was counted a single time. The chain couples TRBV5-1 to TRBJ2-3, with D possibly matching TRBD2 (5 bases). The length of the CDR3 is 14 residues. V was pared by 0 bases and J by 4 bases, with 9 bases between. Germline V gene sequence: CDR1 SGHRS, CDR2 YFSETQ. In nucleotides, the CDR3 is TGCGCCAGCAGCTTGGAGTTTAGCGCAGATACGCAGTATTTT. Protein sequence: CASSLEFSADTQYF. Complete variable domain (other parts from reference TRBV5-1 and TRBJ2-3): KAGVTQTPRYLIKTRGQQVTLSCSPISGHRSVSWYQQTPGQGLQFLFEYFSETQRNKGNFPGRFSGRQFSNSRSEMNVSTLELGDSALYLCASSLEFSADTQYFGPGTRLTVL.